Sequencing of this T cell receptor beta chain was carried out in a study of blood T cell repertoires in COVID-19. Sequenced by immunoSEQ multiplex PCR; TCRdb stores in-frame clones only, minus some. Altogether about 130,000 clones are present, about 86% being singletons, with the ten largest covering 9.2%. The CDR3 sequence is 15 residues long. Germline CDR1 is SGHNT and CDR2 is YYREEE (reference sequence). Unmatched junction bases numbered 5, after V lost 1 base and J lost 2 bases. The gene calls are TRBV5-4 and TRBJ2-5, with TRBD2 matching over 7 bases. This clonotype originated in a man aged 50-59 years who had recovered from COVID-19. What was sequenced was PBMCs or T cells enriched from blood (not recorded which). The CDR3 is CASSLWSSGQETQYF. CDR3 DNA sequence: TGTGCCAGCAGCTTGTGGTCTAGCGGACAAGAGACCCAGTACTTC. Supplemented by reference TRBV5-4 and TRBJ2-5, the full variable domain reads ETGVTQSPTHLIKTRGQQVTLRCSSQSGHNTVSWYQQALGQGPQFIFQYYREEENGRGNFPPRFSGLQFPNYSSELNVNALELDDSALYLCASSLWSSGQETQYFGPGTRLLVL.